The 8 T cell receptor beta chains given below trace back to one sample, sequenced in a study of blood T cell repertoires in COVID-19. Libraries were prepared by immunoSEQ multiplex PCR; TCRdb keeps only in-frame clonotypes and omits some of them. The sample has some 160,000 clones; approximately 83% are singletons. Specimen: peripheral blood. All receptors come from a man between 65 and 80 years old who had recovered from COVID-19.

Details on this clone: Other DNA sequences of this sample code for an identical CDR3. The chain links TRBV4-2 to TRBJ1-4; 8 bases align to TRBD1. Germline lookup yields CDR1 LGHNA and CDR2 YNFKEQ. V lost 0 bases and J lost 7; bases outside the gene matches: 4. There are 15 residues in the CDR3. The CDR3 region is CASSQDGTGGEKLFF. The CDR3 DNA sequence: TGTGCCAGCAGCCAAGATGGGACAGGAGGTGAAAAACTGTTTTTT.

J is TRBJ2-1 and V is TRBV4-1; 14 bases agree with TRBD2. V trimming: 0 bases; J trimming: 7 bases; junction bases outside the gene matches: 11. This CDR3 has 19 amino acids. The V gene's germline CDR1 is MGHRA and CDR2 YSYEKL. The CDR3 sequence is CASSQDYTPGTSGSNEQFF. CDR3 nucleotide sequence: TGCGCCAGCAGCCAAGATTATACACCAGGGACTAGCGGGAGTAATGAGCAGTTCTTC.

The V call is TRBV12-3 or TRBV12-4, the J call TRBJ2-1; D is unresolved. This CDR3 spans 11 amino acids. V was clipped by 6 bases and J by 7 bases, with 7 bases between them. Written as DNA, the CDR3 is TGTGCCAGCAGCCGACTTAATGAGCAGTTCTTC. Residues: CASSRLNEQFF.

The chain is built from TRBV7-2 and TRBJ2-3, with TRBD1 matching over 11 bases. The CDR3 is 16 residues long. V lost 5 bases to trimming and J lost 6 bases; unmatched junction nucleotides: 10. Germline CDR1 and CDR2: SGHTA and FQGNSA. CDR3: CASSPGAGQGGDTQYF. The CDR3 nucleotides read TGTGCCAGCAGCCCCGGCGCGGGACAGGGGGGGGATACGCAGTATTTT.

The chain has TRBV7-9 and TRBJ2-5; TRBD2 matches at 10 bases. Trimming cost V 1 base and J 7 bases; bases outside gene matches: 3. Germline V lookup: CDR1 SEHNR, CDR2 FQNEAQ (reference sequence). The CDR3 length is 14 residues. The CDR3 spells CASSLGAGGGTQYF. The DNA of the CDR3 is TGTGCCAGCAGCTTAGGAGCGGGAGGGGGGACCCAGTACTTC.

The chain links TRBV5-1 to TRBJ2-7; the match to TRBD2 covers 8 bases. This CDR3 is 15 amino acids long. Germline CDR1 is SGHRS and CDR2 is YFSETQ. J was trimmed by 6 bases and V by 0 bases; bases with no gene match: 8. The CDR3 protein is CASSLEGSGMGEQYF. The CDR3 DNA reads as TGCGCCAGCAGCTTGGAGGGTAGCGGGATGGGCGAGCAGTACTTC.

This rearrangement joins TRBV20-1 to TRBJ2-7; D is perhaps TRBD2 (5 bases). Trimming removed 3 bases from V and 6 bases from J, with 15 bases in between. CDR3 length equals 13 residues. CDR1 and CDR2 from the germline V gene are DFQATT and SNEGSKA (reference sequence). DNA for the CDR3: TGCAGTGCTAGTACAGTCCCGCGGGCCGAGCAGTACTTC. It is translated as CSASTVPRAEQYF.

V gene TRBV6-5 combines with J gene TRBJ1-2; 8 bases line up with TRBD1. CDR3 length equals 13 residues. J was trimmed by 8 bases and V by 7 bases; bases with no gene match: 9. Germline V gene data show CDR1 as MNHEY and CDR2 as SVGAGI. The CDR3 nucleotides read TGTGCCAGCAAAGCAGGGGGCGCGGAGGGCTACACCTTC. Its protein product is CASKAGGAEGYTF.